These T cell receptor beta chains were read from a single sample in a study of spatial heterogeneity in lung cancer. TCRdb reprocessed the 5' RACE reads with MiXCR, giving one entry per CDR3 protein. The table has over 2,000 distinct CDR3 sequences, roughly 15% seen once. The specimen was lung tumor tissue, collected at surgery. These receptors were collected from a male donor with early-stage non-small cell lung cancer. The CDR3 runs from the conserved cysteine through the conserved F or W. The order of the fields is D gene, J gene, V gene, clone size, CDR3 protein, CDR3 DNA. A D gene is named only where the DNA matches it firmly. Part of the rows lack a size; the others show once, few, many or a class for expanded clones.

d_call: TRBD1
j_call: TRBJ1-1
v_call: TRBV10-1
clone_size: medium-sized
cdr3_aa: CASSEGQGSLTEAFF
cdr3_nt: TGCGCCAGCAGTGAGGGACAGGGATCCCTCACTGAAGCTTTCTTT

d_call: TRBD2
j_call: TRBJ2-7
v_call: TRBV15
clone_size: -
cdr3_aa: CATSREMGGFNEQYF
cdr3_nt: TGTGCCACCAGCAGAGAAATGGGAGGGTTCAACGAGCAGTACTTC

d_call: TRBD1
j_call: TRBJ1-1
v_call: TRBV12-3/TRBV12-4
clone_size: -
cdr3_aa: CASTQGARGTEAFF
cdr3_nt: TGTGCCAGCACCCAGGGGGCCCGTGGCACTGAAGCTTTCTTT

d_call: -
j_call: TRBJ1-2
v_call: TRBV7-8
clone_size: medium-sized
cdr3_aa: CASSLRRSNYGYTF
cdr3_nt: TGTGCCAGCAGCTTAAGACGGTCTAACTATGGCTACACCTTC

d_call: TRBD2
j_call: TRBJ2-5
v_call: TRBV7-9
clone_size: medium-sized
cdr3_aa: CASSLDGGLAETQYF
cdr3_nt: TGTGCCAGCAGCTTAGATGGTGGACTAGCAGAGACCCAGTACTTC

d_call: TRBD1
j_call: TRBJ1-3
v_call: TRBV10-3
clone_size: medium-sized
cdr3_aa: CAIEEGGQASSGNTIYF
cdr3_nt: TGTGCCATCGAGGAAGGGGGACAGGCGAGCTCTGGAAACACCATATATTTT

d_call: -
j_call: TRBJ1-1
v_call: TRBV30
clone_size: -
cdr3_aa: CAWSPGRVNTEAFF
cdr3_nt: TGTGCCTGGAGTCCGGGACGGGTGAACACTGAAGCTTTCTTT

d_call: -
j_call: TRBJ1-2
v_call: TRBV19
clone_size: medium-sized
cdr3_aa: CASTPRWVGGYTF
cdr3_nt: TGTGCCAGTACCCCTCGTTGGGTGGGCGGCTACACCTTC

d_call: -
j_call: TRBJ2-5
v_call: TRBV6-6
clone_size: large
cdr3_aa: CASSYSDETQYF
cdr3_nt: TGTGCCAGCAGTTACTCTGACGAGACCCAGTACTTC

d_call: -
j_call: TRBJ2-5
v_call: TRBV5-6
clone_size: medium-sized
cdr3_aa: CASSVDNRETQYF
cdr3_nt: TGTGCCAGCAGCGTGGACAACCGAGAGACCCAGTACTTC

d_call: -
j_call: TRBJ2-5
v_call: TRBV18
clone_size: medium-sized
cdr3_aa: CASRDGAEETQYF
cdr3_nt: TGTGCCAGCCGCGACGGGGCGGAAGAGACCCAGTACTTC

d_call: -
j_call: TRBJ2-7
v_call: TRBV27
clone_size: medium-sized
cdr3_aa: CASRQTGTFYYYEQYF
cdr3_nt: TGTGCCAGCAGACAGACCGGGACATTTTACTACTACGAGCAGTACTTC

d_call: -
j_call: TRBJ2-7
v_call: TRBV20-1
clone_size: medium-sized
cdr3_aa: CSAPDPAGPTYEQYF
cdr3_nt: TGCAGTGCCCCCGATCCCGCGGGTCCTACCTACGAGCAGTACTTC

d_call: -
j_call: TRBJ1-1
v_call: TRBV19
clone_size: medium-sized
cdr3_aa: CASTTLGQMNTEAFF
cdr3_nt: TGTGCCAGTACCACCCTCGGACAGATGAACACTGAAGCTTTCTTT

d_call: TRBD1
j_call: TRBJ1-4
v_call: TRBV9
clone_size: medium-sized
cdr3_aa: CASSVETGDLNEKLFF
cdr3_nt: TGTGCCAGCAGCGTAGAGACAGGGGACCTTAATGAAAAACTGTTTTTT

d_call: -
j_call: TRBJ1-5
v_call: TRBV7-9
clone_size: -
cdr3_aa: CASSPPGGSNQPQHF
cdr3_nt: TGTGCCAGCAGCCCCCCGGGGGGTAGCAATCAGCCCCAGCATTTT

d_call: -
j_call: TRBJ2-7
v_call: TRBV29-1
clone_size: -
cdr3_aa: CSVERAGQYF
cdr3_nt: TGCAGCGTTGAGAGGGCAGGTCAGTACTTC

d_call: -
j_call: TRBJ2-3
v_call: TRBV7-3
clone_size: medium-sized
cdr3_aa: CASSPGLPDTQYF
cdr3_nt: TGTGCCAGCAGCCCAGGGTTACCAGATACGCAGTATTTT

d_call: TRBD1
j_call: TRBJ1-6
v_call: TRBV5-4
clone_size: medium-sized
cdr3_aa: CASSPGQGSSNSPLHF
cdr3_nt: TGTGCCAGCAGCCCGGGACAGGGGAGCTCCAATTCACCCCTCCACTTT

d_call: -
j_call: TRBJ1-5
v_call: TRBV20-1
clone_size: medium-sized
cdr3_aa: CSASVGQYSNQPQHF
cdr3_nt: TGCAGTGCCTCAGTAGGGCAATATAGCAATCAGCCCCAGCATTTT

d_call: -
j_call: TRBJ2-4
v_call: TRBV9
clone_size: large
cdr3_aa: CASSDLDAKNIQYF
cdr3_nt: TGTGCCAGCAGCGACCTAGACGCCAAAAACATTCAGTACTTC

d_call: -
j_call: TRBJ2-3
v_call: TRBV28
clone_size: medium-sized
cdr3_aa: CASSSLIQSITDTQYF
cdr3_nt: TGTGCCAGCAGTTCCTTAATTCAGTCTATCACAGATACGCAGTATTTT

d_call: -
j_call: TRBJ1-2
v_call: TRBV15
clone_size: few
cdr3_aa: CATTGGSGGYTF
cdr3_nt: TGTGCCACCACCGGAGGGTCGGGGGGCTACACCTTC

d_call: -
j_call: TRBJ1-1
v_call: TRBV4-3
clone_size: -
cdr3_aa: CASSQDWSGTEAFF
cdr3_nt: TGCGCCAGCAGCCAAGATTGGTCTGGCACTGAAGCTTTCTTT

d_call: -
j_call: TRBJ2-6
v_call: TRBV11-2
clone_size: medium-sized
cdr3_aa: CASSLEVRASGANVLTF
cdr3_nt: TGTGCCAGCAGCTTAGAGGTCAGGGCCTCTGGGGCCAACGTCCTGACTTTC

d_call: TRBD1
j_call: TRBJ2-3
v_call: TRBV6-2/TRBV6-3
clone_size: many
cdr3_aa: CASSLGQGGDTQYF
cdr3_nt: TGTGCCAGCAGTTTGGGACAGGGAGGGGATACGCAGTATTTT

d_call: -
j_call: TRBJ2-3
v_call: TRBV7-2
clone_size: few
cdr3_aa: CASSLLVRSDTQYF
cdr3_nt: TGTGCCAGCAGCTTACTGGTCAGATCAGATACGCAGTATTTT

d_call: TRBD2
j_call: TRBJ2-2
v_call: TRBV5-4
clone_size: -
cdr3_aa: CASSGRGLAGDTWELFF
cdr3_nt: TGTGCCAGCAGCGGGAGGGGACTAGCGGGGGACACCTGGGAGCTGTTTTTT

d_call: TRBD1
j_call: TRBJ2-7
v_call: TRBV9
clone_size: medium-sized
cdr3_aa: CASSPTGAYSYEQYF
cdr3_nt: TGTGCCAGCAGCCCTACAGGGGCCTACTCCTACGAGCAGTACTTC

d_call: -
j_call: TRBJ2-7
v_call: TRBV2
clone_size: few
cdr3_aa: CASSTKSAADEQYF
cdr3_nt: TGTGCCAGCAGTACAAAATCGGCCGCGGACGAGCAGTACTTC

d_call: -
j_call: TRBJ2-5
v_call: TRBV3-1
clone_size: -
cdr3_aa: CASSQRGRGVQETQYF
cdr3_nt: TGTGCCAGCAGCCAAAGGGGGCGGGGCGTCCAAGAGACCCAGTACTTC

d_call: -
j_call: TRBJ1-2
v_call: TRBV21-1
clone_size: -
cdr3_aa: CASSKTGGPPPGYTF
cdr3_nt: TGTGCCAGCAGCAAAACGGGGGGTCCCCCTCCTGGCTACACCTTC

d_call: TRBD2
j_call: TRBJ2-3
v_call: TRBV7-2
clone_size: medium-sized
cdr3_aa: CASKYGGANTDTQYF
cdr3_nt: TGTGCCAGCAAATACGGGGGGGCGAACACAGATACGCAGTATTTT

d_call: TRBD1
j_call: TRBJ1-1
v_call: TRBV6-5
clone_size: -
cdr3_aa: CASSYFETGTANTEAFF
cdr3_nt: TGTGCCAGCAGTTACTTTGAGACCGGGACAGCGAACACTGAAGCTTTCTTT

d_call: -
j_call: TRBJ1-5
v_call: TRBV6-2/TRBV6-3
clone_size: medium-sized
cdr3_aa: CASSYDGNSNQPQHF
cdr3_nt: TGTGCCAGCAGTTATGACGGTAATAGCAATCAGCCCCAGCATTTT

d_call: -
j_call: TRBJ2-7
v_call: TRBV7-6
clone_size: medium-sized
cdr3_aa: CASSSGPNYEQYF
cdr3_nt: TGTGCCAGCAGCTCAGGACCGAACTACGAGCAGTACTTC

d_call: -
j_call: TRBJ2-3
v_call: TRBV20-1
clone_size: medium-sized
cdr3_aa: CSARREQSSISPDTQYF
cdr3_nt: TGCAGTGCTAGACGGGAGCAGTCCTCGATCTCGCCAGATACGCAGTATTTT

d_call: -
j_call: TRBJ2-7
v_call: TRBV7-2
clone_size: medium-sized
cdr3_aa: CASSLAGSTAYEQYF
cdr3_nt: TGTGCCAGCAGCTTAGCTGGCAGTACTGCCTACGAGCAGTACTTC

d_call: -
j_call: TRBJ1-3
v_call: TRBV7-2
clone_size: many
cdr3_aa: CASSLEFGYGNTIYF
cdr3_nt: TGTGCCAGCAGCTTAGAATTTGGATACGGAAACACCATATATTTT

d_call: TRBD1
j_call: TRBJ1-4
v_call: TRBV7-9
clone_size: medium-sized
cdr3_aa: CASSWDSGLGKLFF
cdr3_nt: TGTGCCAGCAGCTGGGACAGCGGTTTAGGAAAACTGTTTTTT

d_call: -
j_call: TRBJ2-4
v_call: TRBV18
clone_size: medium-sized
cdr3_aa: CASSPSVRGDVNIQYF
cdr3_nt: TGTGCCAGCTCACCATCCGTCAGAGGGGATGTAAACATTCAGTACTTC

d_call: -
j_call: TRBJ1-2
v_call: TRBV11-2
clone_size: few
cdr3_aa: CASSPQGSRYGYTF
cdr3_nt: TGTGCCAGCAGCCCCCAGGGTTCCCGATATGGCTACACCTTC

d_call: -
j_call: TRBJ2-6
v_call: TRBV7-9
clone_size: medium-sized
cdr3_aa: CASSPGHHSGANVLTF
cdr3_nt: TGTGCCAGCAGCCCCGGACATCACTCTGGGGCCAACGTCCTGACTTTC

d_call: -
j_call: TRBJ1-6
v_call: TRBV14
clone_size: medium-sized
cdr3_aa: CASSRVSGIPLHF
cdr3_nt: TGTGCCAGCAGCCGCGTTTCAGGGATACCCCTCCACTTT

d_call: -
j_call: TRBJ2-7
v_call: TRBV12-3/TRBV12-4
clone_size: many
cdr3_aa: CASSLGHVLREQYF
cdr3_nt: TGTGCCAGCAGTCTCGGGCATGTACTACGAGAGCAGTACTTC